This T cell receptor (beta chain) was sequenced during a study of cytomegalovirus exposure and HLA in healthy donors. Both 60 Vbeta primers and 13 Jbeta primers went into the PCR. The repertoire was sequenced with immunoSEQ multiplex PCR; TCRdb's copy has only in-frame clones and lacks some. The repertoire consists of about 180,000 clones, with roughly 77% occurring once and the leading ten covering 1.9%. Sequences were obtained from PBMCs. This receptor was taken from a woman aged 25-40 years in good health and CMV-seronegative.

The DNA of the CDR3 is TGTGCCAGCAGCTTGGTCGGGGACTACAATGAGCAGTTCTTC. This gives the protein CASSLVGDYNEQFF. The rearrangement links TRBV5-6 to TRBJ2-1; tentative D call: TRBD2 (5 bases). Germline V CDR1 and CDR2: SGHDT, YYEEEE. The CDR3 runs 14 residues. V was cut by 0 bases and J by 3 bases, with 7 bases left in between.